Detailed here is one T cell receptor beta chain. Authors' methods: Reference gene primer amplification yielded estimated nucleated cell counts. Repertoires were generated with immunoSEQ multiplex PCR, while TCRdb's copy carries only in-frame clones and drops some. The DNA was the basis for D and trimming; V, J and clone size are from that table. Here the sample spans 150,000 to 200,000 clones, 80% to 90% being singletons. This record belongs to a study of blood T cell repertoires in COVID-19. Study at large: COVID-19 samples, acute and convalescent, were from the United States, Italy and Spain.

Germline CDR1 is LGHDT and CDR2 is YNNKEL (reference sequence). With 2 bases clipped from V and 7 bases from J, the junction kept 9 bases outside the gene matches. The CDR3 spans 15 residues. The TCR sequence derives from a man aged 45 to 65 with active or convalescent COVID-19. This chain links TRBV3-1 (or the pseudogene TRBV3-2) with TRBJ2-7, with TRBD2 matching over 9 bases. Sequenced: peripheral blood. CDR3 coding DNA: TGTGCCAGCAGCCAAACTAGCGGGCCGGCGGGGGAGCAGTACTTC. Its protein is CASSQTSGPAGEQYF.